A single sample gave rise to the 32 T cell receptor beta chains below, sequenced in a study of shared clonotypes between healthy human individuals. The naive CD8 population came from CD45RO-negative cells selected for CCR7, without terminally differentiated effector memory CD45RA+ cells. Using immunoSEQ multiplex PCR, the repertoire was profiled, and TCRdb retains in-frame clones only, with some absent. This sample has about 1,800,000 clones, with about 94% found just once. The specimen sequenced was naive CD8+ T cells sorted from blood. These receptors were collected from a young man in good health.

The chain uses TRBV4-1 and TRBJ2-2; D assignment may be TRBD1 or TRBD2 (5 bases each). The CDR3 is 16 residues long. CDR1 and CDR2 from the germline V gene are MGHRA and YSYEKL. Trimming pared 4 bases from V and 7 bases from J, leaving 19 bases between. The CDR3 nucleotides are TGCGCCAGCAGCCTTCCGGGGACCGGATTTGACGGGGAGCTGTTTTTT. Protein sequence: CASSLPGTGFDGELFF.

Worth noting for this clone: Other DNA variants within this sample encode the same CDR3. V usage is TRBV7-6 and J usage is TRBJ2-7, with 8 positions matching TRBD1. V was pared by 3 bases and J by 2 bases, with 3 bases of the junction left unmatched. Germline CDR1 SGHVS, CDR2 FNYEAQ. The CDR3 has 14 residues. This CDR3 reads CASSLSGGTYEQYF. As DNA, the CDR3 is TGTGCCAGCAGCTTGTCAGGGGGCACCTACGAGCAGTACTTC.

The chain has TRBV7-9 and TRBJ1-1, with D perhaps TRBD1 (6 bases). V gave up 6 bases and J gave up 1 base, with 15 bases separating them. This CDR3 contains 15 residues. Germline-derived CDR1 and CDR2 are SEHNR and FQNEAQ (reference sequence). For the CDR3, the DNA is TGTGCCAGCAGTCATGGGGTGGGGGCGAACACTGAAGCTTTCTTT. It translates to CASSHGVGANTEAFF.

V is TRBV6-1 and J is TRBJ2-3; TRBD2 is a possible D gene (7 bases). Germline V lookup: CDR1 MNHNS, CDR2 SASEGT. The CDR3 loop spans 14 amino acids. Deletions cut 2 bases from V and 5 bases from J, with 11 bases between. CDR3 nucleotides: TGTGCCAGCAGTGAATGGCGGGGGCGAGATACGCAGTATTTT. The encoded protein is CASSEWRGRDTQYF.

The chain joins TRBV30 to TRBJ1-1, with D tentatively TRBD1 (6 bases). CDR3 size: 13 residues. CDR1 is GTSNPN and CDR2 is SVGIG in the germline V gene (reference sequence). Trimming took 2 bases from V and 4 from J, leaving 11 bases between them. The CDR3 region is CAWSLTGTTEAFF. The CDR3 DNA reads as TGTGCCTGGAGTCTTACAGGGACCACTGAAGCTTTCTTT. Full variable domain (rest looked up from reference TRBV30 and TRBJ1-1): SQTIHQWPATLVQPVGSPLSLECTVEGTSNPNLYWYRQAAGRGLQLLFYSVGIGQISSEVPQNLSASRPQDRQFILSSKKLLLSDSGFYLCAWSLTGTTEAFFGQGTRLTVV.

Written as DNA, the CDR3 is TGCGCCAGCAGCCAAGATAAGAGGCTACAGGGGCACGAGCAGTACTTC. This codes for CASSQDKRLQGHEQYF. The rearrangement uses TRBV4-1 and TRBJ2-7; 7 bases are shared with TRBD1. The germline V gene has CDR1 MGHRA and CDR2 YSYEKL. This CDR3 comprises 16 residues. V trimming: 0 bases; J trimming: 5 bases; junction bases outside the gene matches: 10.

About this clone itself: The sample holds other DNA sequences that translate to the same CDR3. The V gene is TRBV13, the J gene TRBJ2-7, with no clear D. Germline CDR1 reads PRHDT; CDR2 reads FYEKMQ (reference sequence). The CDR3 has 11 residues. Trimming shortened V by 4 bases and J by 2 bases, and 3 bases separated the two germline ends. The CDR3 is CASSSAYEQYF. CDR3 nucleotide sequence: TGTGCCAGCAGCTCAGCCTACGAGCAGTACTTC.

The rearrangement uses TRBV30 and TRBJ2-3; TRBD1 is a possible D gene (6 bases). Trimming took 2 bases from V and 3 from J, leaving 9 bases between them. This CDR3 comprises 13 residues. Germline V gene lookup returns CDR1 GTSNPN and CDR2 SVGIG (reference sequence). DNA of the CDR3: TGTGCCTGGAGTTGGACAGATACAGATACGCAGTATTTT. Residues: CAWSWTDTDTQYF.

This chain uses TRBV6-6 with TRBJ2-7; D not certain. The CDR3 has 12 amino acids. Trimming pared 6 bases from V and 0 bases from J, leaving 6 bases between. CDR1 is MNHNY, CDR2 SVGAGI, per germline (reference sequence). The CDR3 region has the DNA TGTGCCAGCAGCCAAAGCTCCTACGAGCAGTACTTC. This translates into CASSQSSYEQYF.

The chain links TRBV28 to TRBJ2-1; 7 nucleotides agree with TRBD2. Germline V CDR1 and CDR2: MDHEN, SYDVKM. CDR3 length equals 14 residues. J was trimmed by 9 bases and V by 6 bases; bases with no gene match: 11. Here the CDR3 reads CASSLGGENGEQFF. As DNA, the CDR3 is TGTGCCAGCAGCCTGGGGGGGGAGAATGGTGAGCAGTTCTTC. Combining the CDR3 with reference TRBV28 and TRBJ2-1 gives the whole variable domain DVKVTQSSRYLVKRTGEKVFLECVQDMDHENMFWYRQDPGLGLRLIYFSYDVKMKEKGDIPEGYSVSREKKERFSLILESASTNQTSMYLCASSLGGENGEQFFGPGTRLTVL.

This rearrangement joins TRBV30 to TRBJ2-3; D not certain. Trimming stripped 0 bases from V and 2 bases from J, with 6 bases between. CDR3 length: 13 amino acids. Per germline, CDR1 GTSNPN and CDR2 SVGIG (reference sequence). The CDR3 coding sequence is TGTGCCTGGAGTGTAATTGCCACAGATACGCAGTATTTT. Translated: CAWSVIATDTQYF.

The chain carries TRBV4-2 and TRBJ2-5; D perhaps matches TRBD1 (6 bases). Trimming removed 1 base at V and 0 bases at J, with 12 bases between. The germline gives CDR1 LGHNA, CDR2 YNFKEQ. CDR3 size: 16 residues. CDR3 bases: TGTGCCAGCAGCCAAGTCGGACAGCCTTACCAAGAGACCCAGTACTTC. Residues: CASSQVGQPYQETQYF.

This chain joins TRBV6-1 and TRBJ1-2; TRBD1 matches at 11 bases. The CDR3 loop spans 13 amino acids. CDR1 MNHNS and CDR2 SASEGT come from the germline V gene. The V and J ends lost 6 bases and 7 bases, in that order; junction bases with no gene match: 4. DNA for the CDR3: TGTGCCAGCAGCCGGACAGGGGGCTCTGGCTACACCTTC. Protein sequence: CASSRTGGSGYTF.

In this sample, this clone turned up once. The chain links TRBV27 to TRBJ1-6, with a tentative D call TRBD1 (6 bases). With 6 bases removed from V and 0 bases from J, the gap between germline ends came to 12 bases. Germline CDR1 MNHEY, CDR2 SMNVEV (reference sequence). This CDR3 has 16 residues. The DNA of the CDR3 is TGTGCCAGCAGCTGGGGGGGCAGCTCCTATAATTCACCCCTCCACTTT. This gives the protein CASSWGGSSYNSPLHF.

The rearrangement uses TRBV7-9 and TRBJ2-5; D is unresolved. Germline V gives CDR1 SEHNR, CDR2 FQNEAQ (reference sequence). This CDR3 contains 14 residues. Trimming stripped 5 bases from V and 4 bases from J, with 14 bases between. This CDR3 is CASSPDGVGETQYF. CDR3 nucleotide sequence: TGTGCCAGCAGCCCTGATGGGGTGGGAGAGACCCAGTACTTC.

The chain uses TRBV29-1 and TRBJ2-7; tentatively, D is TRBD1 (5 bases). Germline assignment: CDR1 SQVTM and CDR2 ANQGSEA. The length of the CDR3 is 16 residues. Between the trimmed V and J ends, which lost 1 base and 9 bases, there was a span of 25 bases. DNA for the CDR3: TGCAGCGTTGAAGGGGGCCCCGACGGCGACGGACGCCTGCAGTACTTC. Its protein product is CSVEGGPDGDGRLQYF.

This sequence joins TRBV10-3 and TRBJ2-3, with 8 bases identical to TRBD2. The CDR3 spans 13 residues. V shed 11 bases and J 2 bases; nucleotides not matched to a gene: 6. The germline gives CDR1 ENHRY, CDR2 SYGVKD. The CDR3 region is CALREGNTDTQYF. Written as DNA, the CDR3 is TGTGCCCTACGGGAGGGAAACACAGATACGCAGTATTTT.

The chain couples TRBV9 to TRBJ2-6; D ambiguous. The CDR3 is 15 residues long. Trimming pared 3 bases from V and 0 bases from J, leaving 7 bases between. CDR1 and CDR2 (germline): SGDLS, YYNGEE. Here the CDR3 reads CASSGVTSGANVLTF. DNA of the CDR3: TGTGCCAGCAGCGGTGTGACCTCTGGGGCCAACGTCCTGACTTTC.

V is TRBV5-6 and J is TRBJ1-3; D not resolved. The V and J ends lost 0 bases and 7 bases respectively, with 8 bases between them. The CDR3 is 13 residues long. Germline V gene data show CDR1 as SGHDT and CDR2 as YYEEEE. CDR3 DNA: TGTGCCAGCAGCTTGGCGGGGTTGAACACCATATATTTT. Its translation: CASSLAGLNTIYF. The full variable domain, completed using reference TRBV5-6 and TRBJ1-3, is DAGVTQSPTHLIKTRGQQVTLRCSPKSGHDTVSWYQQALGQGPQFIFQYYEEEERQRGNFPDRFSGHQFPNYSSELNVNALLLGDSALYLCASSLAGLNTIYFGEGSWLTVV.

The chain recombines TRBV9 with TRBJ2-7; D not resolved. This CDR3 is 14 amino acids long. Germline assignment: CDR1 SGDLS and CDR2 YYNGEE. The V and J ends lost 3 bases and 2 bases respectively, with 12 bases between them. CDR3 in amino acids: CASSGSQGPYEQYF. CDR3 DNA: TGTGCCAGCAGCGGCAGCCAAGGTCCCTACGAGCAGTACTTC.

The V call is TRBV28, the J call TRBJ1-1; D gene ambiguous. The germline gives CDR1 MDHEN, CDR2 SYDVKM. The V end was cut by 2 bases, the J end by 11 bases, with 12 bases between. The CDR3 covers 12 residues. Here the CDR3 reads CASSLESRWAFF. CDR3 sequence (DNA): TGTGCCAGCAGTTTAGAGTCTCGTTGGGCTTTCTTT. Based on the CDR3 plus reference TRBV28 and TRBJ1-1, the full variable domain is DVKVTQSSRYLVKRTGEKVFLECVQDMDHENMFWYRQDPGLGLRLIYFSYDVKMKEKGDIPEGYSVSREKKERFSLILESASTNQTSMYLCASSLESRWAFFGQGTRLTVV.

Concerning this clone itself: This specimen includes other DNA sequences encoding the same CDR3. The V gene is TRBV19, the J gene TRBJ2-7; 11 bases are a match to TRBD2. V shed 5 bases, J shed 4 bases, and the junction held 4 bases outside the gene matches. The CDR3 is made up of 14 amino acids. CDR1 and CDR2 from the germline V gene are LNHDA and SQIVND (reference sequence). CDR3 in DNA: TGTGCCAGTAGTTTTGGGACTAGCGGTTACGAGCAGTACTTC. Protein sequence: CASSFGTSGYEQYF.

The chain links TRBV27 to TRBJ1-4; D gene unclear. V was pared by 6 bases and J by 8 bases, with 7 bases between. The CDR3 has 11 residues. Germline loops: CDR1 MNHEY, CDR2 SMNVEV (reference sequence). CDR3 nucleotide sequence: TGTGCCAGCAGATGGCGGGAAAAACTGTTTTTT. This codes for CASRWREKLFF.

Points on this clone: Other DNA sequences in this sample translate to the same CDR3. V and J are TRBV4-1 and TRBJ2-6; no clear D. V lost 1 base and J 1 base, leaving 8 bases between the germline ends. Per the germline V gene, CDR1 is MGHRA and CDR2 is YSYEKL. The CDR3 totals 16 residues. This CDR3 reads CASSQADLSGANVLTF. In nucleotides, the CDR3 is TGCGCCAGCAGCCAAGCGGACCTTTCTGGGGCCAACGTCCTGACTTTC.

This clone turned up a few times. The rearrangement joins TRBV2 to TRBJ1-6; D not certain. CDR1 SNHLY and CDR2 FYNNEI come from the germline V gene. With 4 bases removed from V and 11 bases from J, the gap between germline ends came to 15 bases. This CDR3 is built from 14 residues. CDR3: CASSAVEAWPPLHF. DNA of the CDR3: TGTGCCAGCAGTGCGGTGGAAGCCTGGCCACCCCTCCACTTT.

To note about this clone: The sample has other DNA sequences that encode this CDR3 too. The chain joins TRBV7-9 to TRBJ2-2; no clear D. Trimming stripped 2 bases from V and 1 base from J, with 5 bases between. Germline CDR1 reads SEHNR; CDR2 reads FQNEAQ (reference sequence). CDR3 size: 14 residues. The chain's CDR3 is CASSLLGNTGELFF. DNA of the CDR3: TGTGCCAGCAGCTTATTAGGGAACACCGGGGAGCTGTTTTTT.

In nucleotides, the CDR3 is TGTGCCAGCAGCATTTCGGAAGGGTTCTACGAGCAGTACTTC. Translation gives CASSISEGFYEQYF. V is TRBV7-9 and J is TRBJ2-7; unclear D gene. Trimming took 5 bases from V and 3 from J, leaving 14 bases between them. The CDR3 totals 14 residues. CDR1 is SEHNR and CDR2 is FQNEAQ in the germline V gene (reference sequence).

The V and J genes are TRBV7-2 and TRBJ1-2, with TRBD1 as a possible D gene (6 bases). Germline V gene lookup returns CDR1 SGHTA and CDR2 FQGNSA. The CDR3 is made up of 15 amino acids. Trimming pared 6 bases from V and 4 bases from J, leaving 18 bases between. The CDR3: CASSLHAGVIYGYTF. The CDR3 DNA reads as TGTGCCAGCAGTTTACATGCAGGGGTTATCTATGGCTACACCTTC.

The chain has TRBV19 and TRBJ2-7; 10 bases match TRBD2. J was trimmed by 3 bases and V by 5 bases; bases with no gene match: 7. From germline, CDR1 is LNHDA and CDR2 SQIVND (reference sequence). The CDR3 length is 15 residues. The CDR3: CASSSGLAVIYEQYF. CDR3 sequence (DNA): TGTGCCAGTAGTTCAGGACTAGCGGTTATCTACGAGCAGTACTTC.

The J gene is TRBJ2-7, the V gene TRBV5-4; 8 positions match TRBD1. The J segment lost 6 bases and the V segment lost 3 bases, leaving 8 bases of the junction unmatched. Germline CDR1 is SGHNT and CDR2 is YYREEE (reference sequence). CDR3 length: 14 amino acids. This CDR3 reads CASSSGQGPPEQYF. For the CDR3, the DNA is TGTGCCAGCAGCTCCGGACAGGGTCCCCCCGAGCAGTACTTC.

The chain is built from TRBV5-6 and TRBJ2-1; D tentatively reads TRBD1 or TRBD2 (5 bases each). The CDR3 contains 16 residues. Germline loops: CDR1 SGHDT, CDR2 YYEEEE. The V end lost 5 bases, the J end lost 3 bases, and 18 bases lay between the germline ends. The CDR3 DNA reads as TGTGCCAGCAGTGCAAAATACCGGGACCGCTACAATGAGCAGTTCTTC. Translating gives CASSAKYRDRYNEQFF.

The chain joins TRBV7-9 to TRBJ2-2; D might be TRBD1 (6 bases). Trimming shortened V by 2 bases and J by 3 bases, and 13 bases separated the two germline ends. Germline-derived CDR1 and CDR2 are SEHNR and FQNEAQ (reference sequence). The CDR3 runs 16 residues. The CDR3 nucleotides are TGTGCCAGCAGCTTATTCTGGGGGCAGGACACCGGGGAGCTGTTTTTT. This sequence encodes CASSLFWGQDTGELFF.